A single sample gave rise to the 28 T cell receptor beta chains below, sequenced in a study of metastatic and nonmetastatic thyroid tumors. MiXCR was used by TCRdb to re-call the PCR reads. The repertoire holds 30,000 to 45,000 clones, with more than 25% as singletons. Thyroid surgery took place with no prior treatment in any patient. Sequenced: blood. Receptors originate from a female donor with papillary thyroid cancer or a benign thyroid nodule (not recorded which). Some clones in this sample may be carry-over from other donors' samples.

The J gene is TRBJ2-7, the V gene TRBV20-1; possible D gene TRBD2, 6 bases. CDR3 length equals 14 residues. CDR1 and CDR2 (germline): DFQATT, SNEGSKA (reference sequence). Trimming removed 5 bases at V and 1 base at J, with 15 bases between. This CDR3 reads CSAYYSGLSYEQYF. For the CDR3, the DNA is TGCAGTGCTTACTATAGCGGTTTATCCTACGAGCAGTACTTC.

V gene TRBV6-6 combines with J gene TRBJ1-5; D gene ambiguous. Germline V gives CDR1 MNHNY, CDR2 SVGAGI (reference sequence). The CDR3 length is 15 residues. V was cut by 0 bases and J by 0 bases, with 6 bases left in between. The CDR3 protein is CASSYSRYSNQPQHF. DNA of the CDR3: TGTGCCAGCAGTTACTCTAGATATAGCAATCAGCCCCAGCATTTT.

This clone was seen a few times. This sequence may be a read error, since a much larger clone differs from it by one base. The chain carries TRBV18 and TRBJ1-1, with unresolved D. The germline CDR1 and CDR2 sequences are KGHSH and LQKENI. The V end lost 2 bases, the J end lost 7 bases, and 11 bases lay between the germline ends. CDR3 size: 13 residues. The CDR3 coding sequence is TGTGCCAGCTCACCATACCCAAAGGGTGAAGCTTTCTTT. Translated: CASSPYPKGEAFF. The entire variable domain, with the rest obtained from reference TRBV18 and TRBJ1-1, is as follows: NAGVMQNPRHLVRRRGQEARLRCSPMKGHSHVYWYRQLPEEGLKFMVYLQKENIIDESGMPKERFSAEFPKEGPSILRIQQVVRGDSAAYFCASSPYPKGEAFFGQGTRLTVV.

The rearrangement links TRBV20-1 to TRBJ2-5; 7 positions agree with TRBD2. This CDR3 has 16 amino acids. The V gene's germline CDR1 is DFQATT and CDR2 SNEGSKA (reference sequence). V lost 0 bases to trimming and J lost 1 base; unmatched junction nucleotides: 8. The CDR3 loop is CSARDYAGVSQETQYF. CDR3 nucleotide sequence: TGCAGTGCTAGAGATTATGCGGGAGTCAGCCAAGAGACCCAGTACTTC.

This clone was detected many times. This chain links TRBV6-4 with TRBJ2-3; 9 nucleotides match TRBD2. V dropped 6 bases and J dropped 4; count of bases not matched to a gene: 5. Germline V lookup: CDR1 MRHNA, CDR2 SNTAGT. CDR3 size: 14 residues. CDR3 sequence: CASSEAGGSDTQYF. In DNA, the CDR3 is TGTGCCAGCAGCGAAGCGGGAGGCTCAGATACGCAGTATTTT.

This clone was observed at least ten times. The rearrangement joins TRBV10-3 to TRBJ2-7; D uncertain. In germline, CDR1 is ENHRY, CDR2 SYGVKD. V was clipped by 3 bases and J by 3 bases, with 21 bases between them. The CDR3 extends over 17 amino acids. CDR3 sequence reads: CAISEDFRWGPNYEQYF. CDR3 DNA: TGTGCCATCAGTGAAGATTTCCGGTGGGGTCCCAACTACGAGCAGTACTTC.

This clone was detected ten times or more. The rearrangement links TRBV3-1 to TRBJ2-1, with D possibly being TRBD2 (6 bases). Germline CDR1 is LGHDT and CDR2 is YNNKEL (reference sequence). The germline V and J ends were trimmed by 0 bases and 10 bases, with 16 bases remaining between them. The CDR3 runs to 15 residues. Here the CDR3 DNA reads TGTGCCAGCAGCCAAGAGTGGGATCACCGGGGGGAGCAGTTCTTC. Translating it yields CASSQEWDHRGEQFF.

The gene calls are TRBV20-1 and TRBJ2-7; possibly TRBD1 or TRBD2 for D (6 bases each). Per the germline V gene, CDR1 is DFQATT and CDR2 is SNEGSKA (reference sequence). Trimming cost V 8 bases and J 3 bases, with 14 bases left between them. The length of the CDR3 is 12 residues. The DNA of the CDR3 is TGCAGTTGGGGGGAACAGGGCTACGAGCAGTACTTC. It specifies CSWGEQGYEQYF.

The rearrangement uses TRBV3-1 and TRBJ1-6, with D maybe TRBD1 (5 bases). The CDR3 spans 16 residues. The germline V gene has CDR1 LGHDT and CDR2 YNNKEL (reference sequence). The V end lost 0 bases, the J end lost 2 bases, and 8 bases lay between the germline ends. CDR3 sequence reads: CASSQELGPYNSPLHF. CDR3 DNA: TGTGCCAGCAGCCAAGAGTTGGGACCCTATAATTCACCCCTCCACTTT.

Many counts were recorded for this clone. The chain carries TRBV28 and TRBJ2-2; weak D call: TRBD1 (6 bases). This CDR3 is built from 14 residues. Trimming left V 11 bases short and J 1 base short, with 14 bases between. CDR1 and CDR2 from the germline V gene are MDHEN and SYDVKM. In DNA form, the CDR3 reads TGTGCCGTCCCCGACAGGAGGAACACCGGGGAGCTGTTTTTT. Protein sequence: CAVPDRRNTGELFF.

This clone was found many times. The chain employs TRBV7-3 and TRBJ1-2; D possibly corresponds to TRBD1 (5 bases). The CDR3 covers 13 residues. From germline, CDR1 is SGHTA and CDR2 FQGTGA. Trimming removed 3 bases at V and 4 bases at J, with 9 bases between. Written as DNA, the CDR3 is TGTGCCAGCAGCTTCGGGGGTTCCTATGGCTACACCTTC. Translating it yields CASSFGGSYGYTF.

This clone was observed many times. The chain is built from TRBV28 and TRBJ2-5; possibly TRBD1 for D (6 bases). This CDR3 spans 18 amino acids. CDR1 MDHEN and CDR2 SYDVKM come from the germline V gene. Trimming cost V 3 bases and J 5 bases, with 25 bases left between them. As DNA, the CDR3 is TGTGCCAGCAGTTTCTTTCGGGACATCTTAAAGGGCATGGAGACCCAGTACTTC. The encoded protein is CASSFFRDILKGMETQYF. The whole variable domain, remainder taken from reference TRBV28 and TRBJ2-5, is DVKVTQSSRYLVKRTGEKVFLECVQDMDHENMFWYRQDPGLGLRLIYFSYDVKMKEKGDIPEGYSVSREKKERFSLILESASTNQTSMYLCASSFFRDILKGMETQYFGPGTRLLVL.

This chain uses TRBV30 with TRBJ1-1, with 9 positions matching TRBD1. The CDR3 totals 15 residues. V lost 1 base, J lost 4 bases, and 7 bases stayed unmatched. The germline V gene encodes CDR1 GTSNPN and CDR2 SVGIG (reference sequence). The CDR3 sequence is CAWSAPGTGITEAFF. CDR3 nucleotide sequence: TGTGCCTGGAGTGCCCCTGGGACAGGGATCACTGAAGCTTTCTTT.

This clone has more than one count but fewer than ten. One end of the junction varies from germline; a read error may be responsible. This chain uses TRBV6-1 with TRBJ2-6; 7 bases match TRBD2. CDR1 MNHNS and CDR2 SASEGT come from the germline V gene. The CDR3 consists of 16 residues. CDR3 protein: CASTGLVGSGANFLTF. CDR3 nucleotide sequence: TGTGCCAGCACCGGACTAGTGGGGTCTGGGGCCAACTTCCTGACTTTC.

This clone turned up a few times. V and J are TRBV19 and TRBJ2-7, with D possibly TRBD2 on 6 matching bases. This CDR3 has 12 residues. Germline V lookup: CDR1 LNHDA, CDR2 SQIVND (reference sequence). V was shortened by 1 base and J by 6 bases, with 7 bases between the two germline ends. The CDR3 protein is CASSIGGGEQYF. In nucleotides, the CDR3 is TGTGCCAGTAGTATAGGGGGAGGCGAGCAGTACTTC.

The CDR3 loop reads CASSLGMGEDTQYF. In nucleotides, the CDR3 is TGTGCCAGCAGCTTAGGTATGGGGGAAGATACGCAGTATTTT. J is TRBJ2-3 and V is TRBV7-9; D is possibly TRBD1 or TRBD2 (5 bases each). Germline V lookup: CDR1 SEHNR, CDR2 FQNEAQ (reference sequence). Trimming removed 1 base at V and 5 bases at J, with 10 bases between. The CDR3 contains 14 residues.

The V and J genes are TRBV30 and TRBJ1-5, with 7 nucleotides matching TRBD1. Germline CDR1 reads GTSNPN; CDR2 reads SVGIG (reference sequence). J was trimmed by 2 bases and V by 0 bases; bases with no gene match: 4. The CDR3 is made up of 15 amino acids. CDR3 region: CAWSVIGQGNQPQHF. The CDR3 DNA is TGTGCCTGGAGTGTAATAGGACAGGGCAATCAGCCCCAGCATTTT.

Ten or more counts support this clone. The V gene is TRBV28, the J gene TRBJ1-3, with D unclear. Deletions cut 6 bases from V and 8 bases from J, with 20 bases between. The germline gives CDR1 MDHEN, CDR2 SYDVKM. The CDR3 spans 15 residues. The CDR3 is CASSPGEAVKYTIYF. DNA for the CDR3: TGTGCCAGCAGCCCCGGGGAGGCTGTGAAGTACACCATATATTTT. Together with reference TRBV28 and TRBJ1-3, the CDR3 gives the full variable domain: DVKVTQSSRYLVKRTGEKVFLECVQDMDHENMFWYRQDPGLGLRLIYFSYDVKMKEKGDIPEGYSVSREKKERFSLILESASTNQTSMYLCASSPGEAVKYTIYFGEGSWLTVV.

This clone was counted ten times or more. V usage is TRBV19 and J usage is TRBJ2-1; D unresolved. With 6 bases removed from V and 3 bases from J, the gap between germline ends came to 15 bases. The CDR3 is made up of 15 amino acids. CDR1 and CDR2 from the germline V gene are LNHDA and SQIVND (reference sequence). CDR3 DNA: TGTGCCAGTAGCCAAGGCGGCAGTAACTACAATGAGCAGTTCTTC. This translates into CASSQGGSNYNEQFF.

This chain connects TRBV5-1 to TRBJ1-6; D not resolved. Between the trimmed V and J ends, which lost 7 bases and 8 bases, there was a span of 10 bases. This CDR3 contains 12 residues. The germline V gene has CDR1 SGHRS and CDR2 YFSETQ. This CDR3 is CASGNGDSPLHF. The CDR3 DNA reads as TGCGCCAGCGGAAACGGGGATTCACCCCTCCACTTT.

This clone was seen at least ten times. The chain uses TRBV18 and TRBJ1-2; TRBD1 aligns across 7 bases. The CDR3 runs to 15 residues. Trimming took 3 bases from V and 4 from J; bases not matched to a gene: 8. CDR1 KGHSH and CDR2 LQKENI come from the germline V gene. CDR3 nucleotides: TGTGCCAGCTCACCGGGACAGCAAGCTACCTATGGCTACACCTTC. It is translated as CASSPGQQATYGYTF.

Of note for this clone: The conserved final phenylalanine or tryptophan is absent from the CDR3, which likely points to a read error. The limits of the CDR3 on the DNA are not certain, so only TCRdb's listed CDR3 is given. The chain joins TRBV12-3 or TRBV12-4 to TRBJ2-3; TRBD1 reflects the table's D call only, with no check against the DNA. The CDR3 length is 14 residues, termini included. The chain's CDR3 is CASTRSDRGLLGYE.

This clone was detected a few times. The chain employs TRBV6-5 and TRBJ1-2; D may be TRBD1 (5 bases). Germline V gene sequence: CDR1 MNHEY, CDR2 SVGAGI. This CDR3 region has 14 residues. V lost 4 bases to trimming and J lost 7 bases, with 16 bases between them. As DNA, the CDR3 is TGTGCCAGCAGTTTCCTCCGGGACTCGGGTGGCTACACCTTC. This codes for CASSFLRDSGGYTF.

This chain links TRBV30 with TRBJ2-7; perhaps TRBD1 as D (5 bases). Between the trimmed V and J ends, which lost 4 bases and 3 bases, there was a span of 13 bases. Germline assignment: CDR1 GTSNPN and CDR2 SVGIG (reference sequence). The CDR3 sequence is 13 residues long. This CDR3 is CAWNPGHDYEQYF. CDR3 nucleotides: TGTGCCTGGAACCCCGGACACGACTACGAGCAGTACTTC.

V and J are TRBV12-3 or TRBV12-4 and TRBJ2-2; D gene unclear. The CDR3 has 14 residues. Trimming cost V 1 base and J 7 bases, with 10 bases left between them. The CDR3 coding sequence is TGTGCCAGCAGTTTAGGATCTGAGTGCGGGGAGCTGTTTTTT. Its translation: CASSLGSECGELFF.

J is TRBJ2-1 and V is TRBV11-2; possibly TRBD2 for D (5 bases). Germline V gene data show CDR1 as SGHAT and CDR2 as FQNNGV. Trimming took off 3 bases at V and 7 bases at J, with 16 bases between the two ends. The CDR3 has 15 amino acids. For the CDR3, the DNA is TGTGCCAGCAGCTTGTCGAGGGTAATAATGAATGAGCAGTTCTTC. This codes for CASSLSRVIMNEQFF.

This clone has a count of ten or more. CDR3 region: CASSLKMGDTSYEQYF. CDR3 DNA sequence: TGCGCCAGCAGCCTTAAGATGGGCGACACCTCCTACGAGCAGTACTTC. V is TRBV4-1 and J is TRBJ2-7; D is uncertain. The CDR3 consists of 16 residues. Germline CDR1 and CDR2: MGHRA and YSYEKL. The V end was cut by 4 bases, the J end by 0 bases, with 16 bases between.

This clone was counted many times. The chain carries TRBV4-2 and TRBJ2-3; 7 bases agree with TRBD1. The CDR3 spans 15 residues. Germline V gene lookup returns CDR1 LGHNA and CDR2 YNFKEQ. V dropped 3 bases and J dropped 5; count of bases not matched to a gene: 8. The CDR3 nucleotides read TGTGCCAGCAGCCAGGGGACAGCAAACAAAGATACGCAGTATTTT. This encodes CASSQGTANKDTQYF.